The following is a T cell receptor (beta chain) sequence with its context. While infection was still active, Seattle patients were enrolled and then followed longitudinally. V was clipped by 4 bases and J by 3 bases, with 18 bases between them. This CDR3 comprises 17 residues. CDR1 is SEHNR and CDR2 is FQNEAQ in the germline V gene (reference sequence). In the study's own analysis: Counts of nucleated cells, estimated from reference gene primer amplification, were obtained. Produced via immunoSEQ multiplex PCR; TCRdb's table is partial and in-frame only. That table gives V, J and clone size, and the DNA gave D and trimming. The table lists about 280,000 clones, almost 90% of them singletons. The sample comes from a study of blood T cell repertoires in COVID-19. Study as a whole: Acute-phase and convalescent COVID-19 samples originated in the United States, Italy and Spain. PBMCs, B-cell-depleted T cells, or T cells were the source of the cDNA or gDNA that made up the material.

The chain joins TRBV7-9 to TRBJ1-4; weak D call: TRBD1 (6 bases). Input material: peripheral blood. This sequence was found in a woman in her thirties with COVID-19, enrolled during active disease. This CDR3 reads CASSSRQDRPPNEKLFF. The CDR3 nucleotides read TGTGCCAGCAGCTCCCGTCAAGACAGGCCCCCTAATGAAAAACTGTTTTTT.